This entry is about one T cell receptor beta chain. TCRdb called the reads again in MiXCR, with one record for every CDR3 protein. The repertoire holds approximately 180,000 distinct CDR3 sequences, with roughly 17% as singletons. The record originates from a study of T cell repertoires in cytomegalovirus infection. CDR1 SGDLS and CDR2 YYNGEE come from the germline V gene. This CDR3 has 17 residues. V shed 0 bases and J 4 bases; nucleotides not matched to a gene: 9. The sequenced sample consisted of CD8+ T cells from PBMCs. The chain recombines TRBV9 with TRBJ1-2, with 10 bases matching TRBD1. The TCR was taken from a human donor in good health (CMV status not recorded). Some clones in this sample may be carry-over from other donors' samples. The CDR3 nucleotides are TGTGCCAGCAGCGTAGAACCGGGACAGGGGACTAGCTATGGCTACACCTTC. It specifies CASSVEPGQGTSYGYTF.